The 18 T cell receptor beta chains reported below all come from one sample, sequenced in a study of blood T cell repertoires in COVID-19. Clones were sequenced by immunoSEQ multiplex PCR, and TCRdb holds only the in-frame ones, with some missing. The sample lists over 200,000 clones, approximately 90% occurring once. The sequenced sample was PBMCs or T cells enriched from blood (not recorded which). All receptors derive from a man in his forties who had recovered from COVID-19.

V and J are TRBV2 and TRBJ2-7; 8 bases agree with TRBD2. The germline V gene encodes CDR1 SNHLY and CDR2 FYNNEI. V trimming: 3 bases; J trimming: 0 bases; junction bases outside the gene matches: 7. This CDR3 spans 16 amino acids. Here the CDR3 reads CASSEAPSGPSYEQYF. CDR3 nucleotide sequence: TGTGCCAGCAGTGAGGCCCCTAGCGGGCCCTCCTACGAGCAGTACTTC. Variable domain in full (rest from reference TRBV2 and TRBJ2-7): EPEVTQTPSHQVTQMGQEVILRCVPISNHLYFYWYRQILGQKVEFLVSFYNNEISEKSEIFDDQFSVERPDGSNFTLKIRSTKLEDSAMYFCASSEAPSGPSYEQYFGPGTRLTVT.

The chain couples TRBV3-1 (or the pseudogene TRBV3-2) to TRBJ2-5, with TRBD1 matching 8 bases. CDR3 length: 16 amino acids. The germline V gene encodes CDR1 LGHDT and CDR2 YNNKEL (reference sequence). V gave up 0 bases and J gave up 3 bases; unmatched junction bases: 6. The CDR3 sequence: CASSQDIGTGEETQYF. The CDR3 DNA follows: TGTGCCAGCAGCCAAGATATCGGGACAGGAGAAGAGACCCAGTACTTC.

This chain uses TRBV14 with TRBJ2-1, with D hard to call. Germline assignment: CDR1 SGHDN and CDR2 FVKESK. V was clipped by 0 bases and J by 3 bases, with 12 bases between them. The CDR3 length is 16 residues. The CDR3 is CASSQDRTPGYNEQFF. CDR3 nucleotides: TGTGCCAGCAGCCAAGATAGAACACCAGGCTACAATGAGCAGTTCTTC.

The chain employs TRBV24-1 and TRBJ1-4, with D maybe TRBD1 (5 bases). Per germline, CDR1 KGHDR and CDR2 SFDVKD. Deletions cut 4 bases from V and 2 bases from J, with 10 bases between. This CDR3 has 15 amino acids. CDR3 sequence reads: CATSDTGGTNEKLFF. Here the CDR3 DNA reads TGTGCCACCAGTGACACAGGTGGGACTAATGAAAAACTGTTTTTT.

The chain joins TRBV29-1 to TRBJ2-7; 9 bases agree with TRBD2. The germline V gene has CDR1 SQVTM and CDR2 ANQGSEA. V lost 7 bases, J lost 5 bases, and 15 bases stayed unmatched. The CDR3 is 15 residues long. CDR3 coding DNA: TGCAGCGCCAGAACCACTTTAGCGGGAGATAACGAGCAGTACTTC. Translating gives CSARTTLAGDNEQYF.

This chain connects TRBV13 to TRBJ2-5, with D hard to call. Germline-derived CDR1 and CDR2 are PRHDT and FYEKMQ (reference sequence). Trimming shortened V by 2 bases and J by 0 bases, and 4 bases separated the two germline ends. The CDR3 is made up of 13 amino acids. CDR3 sequence (DNA): TGTGCCAGCAGCTTACCTAACCAAGAGACCCAGTACTTC. Protein sequence: CASSLPNQETQYF.

J is TRBJ1-6 and V is TRBV12-5; TRBD1 might be the D (5 bases). Germline V lookup: CDR1 LGHNT, CDR2 FRNRAP. This CDR3 is built from 19 residues. V was trimmed by 1 base and J by 0 bases, leaving 16 bases between them. The CDR3 is CASGLAHGGVGSYNSPLHF. CDR3 DNA: TGTGCTAGTGGTTTGGCCCATGGGGGGGTAGGCTCCTATAATTCACCCCTCCACTTT.

The chain links TRBV5-1 to TRBJ2-1; 12 positions agree with TRBD2. The CDR3 covers 14 residues. Trimming at V came to 0 bases and at J to 8 bases, leaving 0 bases not matched to a gene. In germline, CDR1 is SGHRS, CDR2 YFSETQ. The CDR3 bases are TGCGCCAGCAGCTTGGGACTAGCGGGAGATGAGCAGTTCTTC. Amino acid sequence: CASSLGLAGDEQFF.

In its sample, this clone was seen a few times. This sequence joins TRBV7-8 and TRBJ1-2; TRBD1 agrees at 7 bases. After removal of 3 bases from V and 8 bases from J, the junction contained 6 bases not matched to a gene. CDR3 length: 13 residues. Germline CDR1 is SGHVS and CDR2 is FQNEAQ. The CDR3, as DNA: TGTGCCAGCAGCTTCGCAGGGGGTGTCGGCTACACCTTC. Residues: CASSFAGGVGYTF. Drawing the rest from reference TRBV7-8 and TRBJ1-2, the complete variable domain is GAGVSQSPRYKVAKRGQDVALRCDPISGHVSLFWYQQALGQGPEFLTYFQNEAQLDKSGLPSDRFFAERPEGSVSTLKIQRTQQEDSAVYLCASSFAGGVGYTFGSGTRLTVV.

CDR3 loop: CASSVTGGRPSYEQYF. As DNA, the CDR3 is TGTGCCAGCAGTGTGACAGGGGGCCGTCCCTCCTACGAGCAGTACTTC. This rearrangement joins TRBV6-1 to TRBJ2-7; 10 bases map to TRBD1. Germline V gene lookup returns CDR1 MNHNS and CDR2 SASEGT. This CDR3 region has 16 residues. V lost 4 bases to trimming and J lost 0 bases; unmatched junction nucleotides: 6.

This clone has a handful of counts. The sample carries other DNA sequences with the same CDR3. V usage is TRBV7-8 and J usage is TRBJ2-2, with 14 bases matching TRBD2. With 5 bases clipped from V and 4 bases from J, the junction kept 3 bases outside the gene matches. CDR1 is SGHVS, CDR2 FQNEAQ, per germline. The CDR3 covers 16 residues. Written as DNA, the CDR3 is TGTGCCAGCAGCAGACTAGCGGGAGGGAGCACCGGGGAGCTGTTTTTT. It specifies CASSRLAGGSTGELFF. The full variable domain, in which reference TRBV7-8 and TRBJ2-2 provide the parts outside the CDR3, is GAGVSQSPRYKVAKRGQDVALRCDPISGHVSLFWYQQALGQGPEFLTYFQNEAQLDKSGLPSDRFFAERPEGSVSTLKIQRTQQEDSAVYLCASSRLAGGSTGELFFGEGSRLTVL.

The rearrangement joins TRBV6-4 to TRBJ1-1; TRBD1 aligns across 7 bases. Germline CDR1 and CDR2: MRHNA and SNTAGT. The CDR3 sequence is 15 residues long. The J segment lost 1 base and the V segment lost 0 bases, leaving 2 bases of the junction unmatched. The CDR3 DNA is TGTGCCAGCAGTGACTCCCCAGGGGGGAACACTGAAGCTTTCTTT. Translated, it gives CASSDSPGGNTEAFF.

V gene TRBV13 combines with J gene TRBJ1-6; 9 nucleotides match TRBD1. Germline V gene lookup returns CDR1 PRHDT and CDR2 FYEKMQ (reference sequence). CDR3 length equals 15 residues. J lost 7 bases, V lost 4 bases, and 5 bases had no gene match. The CDR3 sequence is CASSSDRGTNSPLHF. The CDR3 region has the DNA TGTGCCAGCAGCTCAGACAGGGGGACAAATTCACCCCTCCACTTT.

The V gene is TRBV5-6, the J gene TRBJ1-2; TRBD1 matches 9 bases. Germline loops: CDR1 SGHDT, CDR2 YYEEEE. Losses at the gene ends were 6 bases for V and 7 bases for J; bases not matched to a gene: 7. The CDR3 extends over 13 amino acids. CDR3 in amino acids: CASTMDRGVGYTF. The CDR3 DNA reads as TGTGCCAGCACCATGGACAGGGGTGTTGGCTACACCTTC.

This chain uses TRBV5-4 with TRBJ1-4, with 11 bases identical to TRBD1. Germline CDR1 is SGHNT and CDR2 is YYREEE (reference sequence). This CDR3 contains 17 residues. V lost 1 base and J lost 3; bases outside the gene matches: 5. CDR3 region: CASSLWGTGGPNEKLFF. In DNA form, the CDR3 reads TGTGCCAGCAGCTTGTGGGGGACAGGGGGACCTAATGAAAAACTGTTTTTT.

The chain couples TRBV9 to TRBJ1-4; the D gene is possibly TRBD1 (6 bases). Trimming pared 4 bases from V and 5 bases from J, leaving 15 bases between. This CDR3 is built from 15 residues. Germline CDR1 SGDLS, CDR2 YYNGEE. The CDR3 DNA sequence: TGTGCCAGCAGCATTCTGACAGGATCAAATGAAAAACTGTTTTTT. This sequence encodes CASSILTGSNEKLFF.

The chain has TRBV29-1 and TRBJ1-2, with D uncertain. The CDR3 loop spans 11 amino acids. Germline CDR1 and CDR2: SQVTM and ANQGSEA. V gave up 5 bases and J gave up 5 bases, with 9 bases separating them. The CDR3 loop is CSVLVSYGYTF. The DNA for the CDR3 is TGCAGCGTTTTAGTTTCATATGGCTACACCTTC. Looking up the rest from reference TRBV29-1 and TRBJ1-2 gives the full variable domain: SAVISQKPSRDICQRGTSLTIQCQVDSQVTMMFWYRQQPGQSLTLIATANQGSEATYESGFVIDKFPISRPNLTFSTLTVSNMSPEDSSIYLCSVLVSYGYTFGSGTRLTVV.

The chain links TRBV3-1 (or the pseudogene TRBV3-2) to TRBJ1-1; TRBD1 might be the D (5 bases). The CDR3 contains 13 residues. The V and J ends lost 2 bases and 3 bases respectively, with 7 bases between them. The germline V gene has CDR1 LGHDT and CDR2 YNNKEL (reference sequence). In DNA, the CDR3 is TGTGCCAGCAGCCAAACGGGGGACACTGAAGCTTTCTTT. Protein: CASSQTGDTEAFF.